The entry below describes one TCR beta chain. TCRdb keeps only in-frame clones here, not all; method: immunoSEQ multiplex PCR. Of under 350,000 clones listed, roughly 85% are singletons. The data were taken from a study of blood T cell repertoires in COVID-19. There are 16 residues in the CDR3. Losses at the gene ends were 5 bases for V and 5 bases for J; bases not matched to a gene: 12. Germline CDR1 and CDR2: LNHDA and SQIVND (reference sequence). Material: PBMCs or T cells enriched from blood (not recorded which). This receptor was obtained from a woman between 40 and 55 years old with acute COVID-19. This chain uses TRBV19 with TRBJ2-5, with 9 bases fitting TRBD1. The CDR3 here is CASSLTGGARLETQYF. The DNA for the CDR3 is TGTGCCAGTAGTTTGACAGGGGGGGCACGTCTGGAGACCCAGTACTTC.